Presented here are 8 T cell receptor beta chains from one specimen sequenced in a study of T cell responses to AZD1222 COVID-19 vaccine. Sequencing used immunoSEQ multiplex PCR; TCRdb keeps in-frame clones, though not all of them. Of around 100,000 clones listed, around 87% are singletons. Source: peripheral blood, taken on day 0 of MenACWY control vaccination. Source of these receptors: an adult in good health.

The V call is TRBV19, the J call TRBJ1-2; D unresolved. The ends were cut back, 7 bases at V and 2 bases at J, with 11 bases in the middle. Germline V gene sequence: CDR1 LNHDA, CDR2 SQIVND (reference sequence). The CDR3 length is 13 residues. Here the CDR3 reads CASTPRINYGYTF. The CDR3, as DNA: TGTGCCAGTACCCCCCGGATCAACTATGGCTACACCTTC. The whole variable domain, remainder taken from reference TRBV19 and TRBJ1-2, is DGGITQSPKYLFRKEGQNVTLSCEQNLNHDAMYWYRQDPGQGLRLIYYSQIVNDFQKGDIAEGYSVSREKKESFPLTVTSAQKNPTAFYLCASTPRINYGYTFGSGTRLTVV.

The chain has TRBV24-1 and TRBJ1-6; 8 bases are a match to TRBD1. Germline CDR1 is KGHDR and CDR2 is SFDVKD. Germline trimming cut 9 bases from V and 3 bases from J; bases unmatched to any gene: 0. This CDR3 is built from 13 residues. As DNA, the CDR3 is TGTGCCACCGGGACAGGCTATAATTCACCCCTCCACTTT. Amino acids: CATGTGYNSPLHF.

The chain has TRBV18 and TRBJ1-1, with no clear D. There are 16 residues in the CDR3. Germline CDR1 is KGHSH and CDR2 is LQKENI. V was shortened by 3 bases and J by 5 bases, with 19 bases between the two germline ends. The CDR3 reads CASSPSRAHGGTEAFF. DNA of the CDR3: TGTGCCAGCTCACCCTCCCGGGCTCACGGAGGTACTGAAGCTTTCTTT.

This clone was recorded a few times. The chain joins TRBV7-9 to TRBJ1-2, with D possibly being TRBD1 (5 bases). The germline V gene encodes CDR1 SEHNR and CDR2 FQNEAQ (reference sequence). The ends were cut back, 1 base at V and 3 bases at J, with 9 bases in the middle. This CDR3 contains 14 residues. CDR3 DNA sequence: TGTGCCAGCAGCTTAGGGGGGTCCGACTATGGCTACACCTTC. Its translation is CASSLGGSDYGYTF.

This clone has only a few counts. The chain couples TRBV3-1 (or the pseudogene TRBV3-2) to TRBJ2-2; D perhaps matches TRBD1 (6 bases). Germline V CDR1 and CDR2: LGHDT, YNNKEL (reference sequence). The CDR3 has 15 residues. V lost 5 bases and J 1 base, leaving 11 bases between the germline ends. The CDR3 loop reads CASSNRAVNTGELFF. Here the CDR3 DNA reads TGTGCCAGCAGCAACAGGGCGGTGAACACCGGGGAGCTGTTTTTT.

The rearrangement joins TRBV5-4 to TRBJ2-5; D is possibly TRBD2 (7 bases). CDR1 and CDR2 from the germline V gene are SGHNT and YYREEE (reference sequence). Trimming pared 0 bases from V and 5 bases from J, leaving 14 bases between. The CDR3 has 15 residues. CDR3 sequence (DNA): TGTGCCAGCAGCTTGGCGTCCGGGGGGCGGGAGACCCAGTACTTC. Translating gives CASSLASGGRETQYF.

This chain links TRBV6-5 with TRBJ2-5; TRBD1 or TRBD2 may be the D gene (7 bases each). This CDR3 comprises 16 residues. The germline gives CDR1 MNHEY, CDR2 SVGAGI. V was trimmed by 2 bases and J by 2 bases, leaving 15 bases between them. The CDR3 nucleotides read TGTGCCAGCAGTTACGACCAAGCGGGACAGCAAGAGACCCAGTACTTC. Protein product: CASSYDQAGQQETQYF.

The rearrangement links TRBV2 to TRBJ2-7; D might be TRBD2 (6 bases). V was clipped by 1 base and J by 1 base, with 8 bases between them. CDR3 length: 14 residues. Germline V lookup: CDR1 SNHLY, CDR2 FYNNEI. CDR3 sequence (DNA): TGTGCCAGCAGTGAAGTAGCGGTATCCTACGAGCAGTACTTC. It encodes CASSEVAVSYEQYF. The full variable domain, in which reference TRBV2 and TRBJ2-7 provide the parts outside the CDR3, is EPEVTQTPSHQVTQMGQEVILRCVPISNHLYFYWYRQILGQKVEFLVSFYNNEISEKSEIFDDQFSVERPDGSNFTLKIRSTKLEDSAMYFCASSEVAVSYEQYFGPGTRLTVT.